A selection of T cell receptor beta chains follows, all from one sample in a study of Ad26.COV2.S vaccination and SARS-CoV-2 variants. Here immunoSEQ multiplex PCR was the method, and the copy in TCRdb shows in-frame clones only, minus some. This table has 380,000 or so clones, about four fifths appearing once. Sequencing used peripheral blood, obtained in a trial of Ad26.COV2.S vaccine versus placebo. These receptors originate from a person aged 18-60 years who received the Ad26.COV2.S COVID-19 vaccine or a placebo. Both conserved end residues are part of each CDR3. D genes are given only for firm matches. The size of a clone is reported for some rows only, either as once, few or many, or as a class for expanded clones.

clone_size j_call d_call v_call cdr3_aa cdr3_nt
. TRBJ2-5 TRBD2 TRBV7-3 CASSLRPLAGGRETQYF TGTGCCAGCAGCTTAAGGCCGCTAGCGGGAGGAAGGGAGACCCAGTACTTC
. TRBJ1-4 . TRBV4-3 CASSQDPGTTGLLNEKLFF TGCGCCAGCAGCCAAGATCCCGGGACAACGGGCCTCCTTAATGAAAAACTGTTTTTT
once TRBJ1-5 . TRBV6-5 CASSKQGRDQPQHF TGTGCCAGCAGTAAGCAGGGGCGGGATCAGCCCCAGCATTTT
. TRBJ2-1 . TRBV11-2 CASSLRRAGYNEQFF TGTGCCAGCAGCCTTCGAAGGGCGGGGTACAATGAGCAGTTCTTC
. TRBJ1-6 . TRBV6-5 CASSSQGYNSPLHF TGTGCCAGCAGTAGCCAGGGATATAATTCACCCCTCCACTTT
few TRBJ2-2 TRBD2 TRBV5-4 CASSLYSSGTTGELFF TGTGCCAGCAGCTTGTATTCTAGCGGAACCACCGGGGAGCTGTTTTTT
. TRBJ1-3 . TRBV30 CAWRDPSARNTIYF TGTGCCTGGAGAGACCCCTCGGCCCGAAACACCATATATTTT
. TRBJ1-1 . TRBV7-9 CASTPQSLGTEAFF TGTGCCAGCACCCCCCAATCCCTGGGTACTGAAGCTTTCTTT
. TRBJ1-1 . TRBV6-4 CASSEERNTEAFF TGTGCCAGCAGTGAAGAGAGGAACACTGAAGCTTTCTTT
few TRBJ1-5 . TRBV10-2 CASSDYRVSQPQHF TGCGCCAGCAGTGACTACAGGGTCTCTCAGCCCCAGCATTTT
once TRBJ1-1 . TRBV18 CASSPGQENTEAFF TGTGCCAGCTCTCCGGGACAAGAGAACACTGAAGCTTTCTTT
. TRBJ2-1 . TRBV14 CASSQARLYNEQFF TGTGCCAGCAGCCAAGCAAGACTATATAATGAGCAGTTCTTC
. TRBJ2-1 . TRBV3-1/TRBV3-2 CASSQRPGDFGRNNEQFF TGTGCCAGCAGCCAAAGGCCCGGGGACTTCGGGCGGAACAATGAGCAGTTCTTC
. TRBJ2-2 . TRBV29-1 CSVRTMAGELFF TGCAGCGTTCGGACTATGGCCGGGGAGCTGTTTTTT
few TRBJ2-1 TRBD1 TRBV12-5 CASGSPDRGNEQFF TGTGCTAGTGGTTCTCCCGACAGGGGCAATGAGCAGTTCTTC
once TRBJ1-6 TRBD1 TRBV5-8 CASSLKKTGAYNSPLHF TGTGCCAGCAGCCTTAAGAAGACAGGGGCTTATAATTCACCCCTCCACTTT
. TRBJ2-5 TRBD2 TRBV13 CASSLGLAWETQYF TGTGCCAGCAGCCTAGGACTAGCCTGGGAGACCCAGTACTTC
few TRBJ2-2 . TRBV30 CAWKPTSQSGGELFF TGTGCCTGGAAGCCCACCTCGCAGTCAGGCGGGGAGCTGTTTTTT
. TRBJ1-5 . TRBV4-1 CASSQVGGGKRPQHF TGCGCCAGCAGCCAAGTAGGGGGGGGGAAGAGGCCCCAGCATTTT
few TRBJ1-5 . TRBV19 CASSMGRRQPQHF TGTGCCAGTAGTATGGGCAGAAGACAGCCCCAGCATTTT
once TRBJ1-3 . TRBV18 CASSPEGLAGNTIYF TGTGCCAGCTCACCGGAGGGGTTGGCAGGAAACACCATATATTTT
. TRBJ2-2 TRBD2 TRBV9 CASSVTSGGLNTGELFF TGTGCCAGCAGCGTGACTAGCGGGGGCCTGAACACCGGGGAGCTGTTTTTT
. TRBJ1-1 . TRBV9 CASSVSLIQGVTEAFF TGTGCCAGCAGCGTCTCGCTAATACAGGGTGTCACTGAAGCTTTCTTT
. TRBJ2-7 . TRBV7-2 CASSPPTYEQYF TGTGCCAGCAGCCCCCCGACCTACGAGCAGTACTTC
. TRBJ2-1 . TRBV25-1 CASGGAPYNEQFF TGTGCCAGCGGGGGGGCCCCCTACAATGAGCAGTTCTTC
. TRBJ2-7 TRBD1 TRBV6-5 CASRDDRGPSGEQYF TGTGCCAGCAGGGACGACAGGGGCCCTTCGGGGGAGCAGTACTTC
. TRBJ2-3 TRBD2 TRBV7-3 CASSLFSGGGYTQYF TGTGCCAGCAGCTTATTTAGCGGGGGTGGGTATACGCAGTATTTT
. TRBJ1-2 . TRBV30 CAWVEPGPKWSGYTF TGTGCCTGGGTTGAGCCGGGTCCAAAGTGGTCTGGCTACACCTTC
. TRBJ1-1 . TRBV18 CASSTGPGTEAFF TGTGCCAGCTCCACGGGCCCGGGGACTGAAGCTTTCTTT
. TRBJ2-7 . TRBV18 CASSPTGRNYEQYF TGTGCCAGCTCACCAACGGGACGGAACTACGAGCAGTACTTC
. TRBJ2-2 . TRBV18 CASSRGDWTNTGELFF TGTGCCAGCTCACGTGGAGACTGGACGAACACCGGGGAGCTGTTTTTT
. TRBJ1-1 . TRBV7-2 CASSLRSEYTEAFF TGTGCCAGCAGCTTGAGGAGCGAGTACACTGAAGCTTTCTTT
. TRBJ2-1 TRBD2 TRBV28 CASSFPGLAGYNEQFF TGTGCCAGCAGTTTTCCCGGTTTAGCGGGTTACAATGAGCAGTTCTTC
. TRBJ2-5 TRBD2 TRBV11-1 CASSSAGPQETQYF TGTGCCAGCAGCTCAGCGGGGCCCCAAGAGACCCAGTACTTC
. TRBJ1-4 . TRBV7-3 CATLHEKLFF TGTGCCACCTTACATGAAAAACTGTTTTTT
. TRBJ2-7 . TRBV5-5 CASSSGPSYEQYF TGTGCCAGCAGCTCGGGACCGAGCTACGAGCAGTACTTC
. TRBJ2-7 TRBD1 TRBV2 CATASFGTGFYEQYF TGTGCCACAGCATCCTTCGGGACAGGATTCTACGAGCAGTACTTC
. TRBJ1-2 . TRBV11-2 CASSYNRRDNSF TGTGCCAGCAGCTATAATAGAAGGGACAACTCCTTC
. TRBJ2-5 . TRBV5-1 CASSLGTVLQETQYF TGCGCCAGCAGCTTGGGCACCGTCCTCCAAGAGACCCAGTACTTC
. TRBJ1-2 . TRBV28 CASSFDQGRFGYTF TGTGCCAGCAGTTTCGATCAGGGAAGATTCGGCTACACCTTC
. TRBJ1-5 . TRBV2 CASSAWVDQPQHF TGTGCCAGCAGTGCATGGGTTGATCAGCCCCAGCATTTT
. TRBJ2-4 . TRBV11-2 CASSSPLGKAKNIQYF TGTGCCAGCAGCTCCCCTCTCGGCAAGGCCAAAAACATTCAGTACTTC
. TRBJ2-2 TRBD1 TRBV5-1 CASSAPLTGDNTGELFF TGCGCCAGCAGTGCCCCCCTAACAGGGGATAACACCGGGGAGCTGTTTTTT
. TRBJ1-3 . TRBV6-5 CASIPSGSGNTIYF TGTGCCAGCATCCCATCGGGTTCTGGAAACACCATATATTTT
. TRBJ2-2 TRBD1 TRBV19 CASSKWTGVNTGELFF TGTGCCAGTAGTAAATGGACAGGCGTTAACACCGGGGAGCTGTTTTTT
. TRBJ2-5 TRBD2 TRBV3-1/TRBV3-2 CASSFLGGGSETQYF TGTGCCAGCAGCTTCTTAGGCGGGGGGAGCGAGACCCAGTACTTC
. TRBJ2-2 TRBD2 TRBV11-3 CASSPIRGRNTGELFF TGTGCCAGCAGCCCTATCCGCGGGAGGAACACCGGGGAGCTGTTTTTT
. TRBJ1-4 . TRBV5-1 CASSRWAQKGEKLFF TGCGCCAGCAGCCGCTGGGCCCAAAAGGGAGAAAAACTGTTTTTT
. TRBJ2-7 TRBD1 TRBV6-1 CASSEPGTGLSYEQYF TGTGCCAGCAGTGAACCAGGGACAGGGCTATCCTACGAGCAGTACTTC
. TRBJ1-1 TRBD1 TRBV13 CASSGLDFQAQGLNTEAFF TGTGCCAGCAGTGGATTAGATTTTCAGGCACAGGGGTTGAACACTGAAGCTTTCTTT
once TRBJ2-3 TRBD2 TRBV19 CASALVGGSDTQYF TGTGCCAGTGCCCTAGTGGGGGGGTCAGATACGCAGTATTTT